This T cell receptor beta chain was recovered during a study of CD8 T cells in Susac syndrome. General study findings and limits: TCR sequencing and HLA analysis covered a relatively small number of individuals.

Comments on this clonotype: No antigen is known for it.

In blood CD8+ and CD4+ T cells, TCR beta underwent sequencing. In the multiple sclerosis control group, patients were treatment-naive and had stable or active relapsing-remitting disease. After extraction with the RNeasy kit, 0.5 to 1 ug of the RNA was reverse transcribed using random hexamers. By means of immunoSEQ multiplex PCR, TCR beta CDR3 spanning 54 Vbeta and 13 Jbeta underwent amplification. TCRdb recomputed calls from the immunoSEQ multiplex PCR reads with MiXCR, one row per CDR3 protein. The table lists fewer than 300,000 distinct CDR3 sequences, more than 75% of them singletons, with about 0.11% in the top ten. Sequenced: CD8+ T cells from PBMCs. The sequence was collected from a human donor with multiple sclerosis.

The CDR3 spells CASSGSGRVDEQYF. The CDR3 nucleotides read TGTGCCAGCAGCGGTAGCGGGAGGGTCGACGAGCAGTACTTC. This chain connects TRBV9 to TRBJ2-7; 11 bases are a match to TRBD2. The germline V gene encodes CDR1 SGDLS and CDR2 YYNGEE. The CDR3 length is 14 residues. Losses at the gene ends were 3 bases for V and 5 bases for J; bases not matched to a gene: 4.